This record covers a single T cell receptor beta chain. Its target is unknown. The germline gives CDR1 SGHTA, CDR2 FQGNSA. The CDR3 totals 16 residues. The V and J ends lost 2 bases and 2 bases respectively, with 14 bases between them. The data are from a study of lymphopenia after photon versus proton radiotherapy. Overall study findings and caveats: Under photons, naive T cells and diversity fell while effector/memory populations rose. Only patients who died were analyzed for survival; proton advantage is unproven. In patients who died, overall survival fell as post-nadir TCR diversity dropped more. Post-nadir diversity loss with photons came from oligoclonal expansion, particularly CD8+ Temra cells.

This table comes from immunoSEQ multiplex PCR, and its TCRdb copy is limited to in-frame clones, with some not included. The sample holds 37,000 or so clones, 85% to 90% seen once. The sequence derives from a man over 45 with gastric cancer. The chain uses TRBV7-2 and TRBJ2-3, with D possibly TRBD2 on 6 matching bases. The starting material was peripheral blood, obtained from a patient treated with photon-based radiotherapy. CDR3 nucleotides: TGTGCCAGCAGCTTACAAGCGGGCGCCTCCACAGATACGCAGTATTTT. It encodes CASSLQAGASTDTQYF. The complete variable domain, with remaining parts taken from reference TRBV7-2 and TRBJ2-3, reads GAGVSQSPSNKVTEKGKDVELRCDPISGHTALYWYRQSLGQGLEFLIYFQGNSAPDKSGLPSDRFSAERTGGSVSTLTIQRTQQEDSAVYLCASSLQAGASTDTQYFGPGTRLTVL.